This TCR beta chain was documented in a study of blood T cell repertoires in COVID-19. Participant reports of clinical history set cohort assignment. Authors' processing steps: Reference gene primer amplification yielded estimated nucleated cell counts. Profiled with immunoSEQ multiplex PCR; TCRdb holds only in-frame clones, not every one. V and J calls plus clone size are reproduced from that table; the DNA served to infer D and trimming. The sample includes some 240,000 clones, 84% of them seen just once. Sequences were obtained from PBMCs or T cells enriched from blood (not recorded which). The clonotype comes from a man younger than 40 with acute COVID-19.

CDR3 coding DNA: TGTGCCACCAGTGATCCCAGATCGGACAGCCCTAGGAGGGAGACCCAGTACTTC. Its translation: CATSDPRSDSPRRETQYF. This chain joins TRBV24-1 and TRBJ2-5, with D perhaps matching TRBD1 (6 bases). In germline, CDR1 is KGHDR, CDR2 SFDVKD. With 3 bases removed from V and 5 bases from J, the gap between germline ends came to 24 bases. The CDR3 runs 18 residues.